This T cell receptor (beta chain) is drawn from a study of PD-1 blockade in classical Hodgkin lymphoma. Study-wide results and limits: Unlike CD8+ TCR diversity, which did not rise significantly by C4D1, CD4+ TCR diversity did. Patients who responded completely had about the same baseline diversity as newly diagnosed patients.

V lost 4 bases, J lost 3 bases, and 15 bases lay in between. This CDR3 is 14 amino acids long. Germline V CDR1 and CDR2: GTSNPN, SVGIG (reference sequence). For this clone: The antigen remains unidentified.

TCRdb keeps only in-frame clones here, not all; method: immunoSEQ multiplex PCR. The repertoire includes tens of thousands of clones, 70% to 90% of them detected once, and roughly 8.3% sits in the top ten. Autologous stem cell transplantation was followed by relapse in every patient, and brentuximab vedotin exposure varied. The sequencing here drew on peripheral blood mononuclear cells (PBMCs), taken before the second cycle of nivolumab. The receptor comes from a human donor with classical Hodgkin lymphoma. The chain recombines TRBV30 with TRBJ1-2; the D gene is possibly TRBD1 (5 bases). CDR3 in DNA: TGTGCCTGGACCAAAACTGGGGGGGACTATGGCTACACCTTC. The encoded protein is CAWTKTGGDYGYTF.